This T cell receptor (beta chain) comes out of a study of blood T cell repertoires in COVID-19 (dated by TCRdb to the early 2020s). Context from the whole study: Samples covering the acute and convalescent phases of COVID-19 were provided by collaborators in the United States, Italy and Spain. The prospective study material was composed of cDNA or gDNA derived from T cells, B-cell-depleted T cells, or PBMCs. Deeply sampled blood TCRbeta repertoires from subjects exposed to, actively infected with, or recovered from COVID-19 were included in the dataset. A freely available public database, intended as a resource for researchers studying the immune response to SARS-CoV-2, is where the repertoires were released. The samples were drawn from two sources: the first 160 participants of the ongoing ImmuneRACE study, and about 1,300 subjects contributed by 6 global collaborators. Sample metadata almost always included a de-identified subject ID, COVID-19 status, age in years and sex. Where available, HLA class I and class II types were taken from metadata supplied by the sample provider and were not determined by assay-based typing. Overall results and qualifications from the work: Clinical and demographic metadata were provided uncurated, with the amount varying by source and participant.

Each collaborating institution followed its own protocols to collect whole blood in K2EDTA tubes. For TCRbeta analysis, collaborator samples were shipped as frozen whole blood, as isolated PBMCs, or as DNA extracted from either sample type. A few counts support this clone. It lacks a known antigen. One base away there is no much larger clone; base qualities are not given. The V end loses 2 bases and the J end loses 5 bases, and a stretch of 10 bases separates them. The CDR3 starts with the cysteine, ends with the phenylalanine, and has 14 residues. Only CDR3 DNA remains: 42 bases, in frame from the first base. Based on the germline V gene, the CDR1 and CDR2 sequences are SGHRS and YFSETQ. TCRbeta CDR3 regions were amplified from genomic DNA by means of the immunoSEQ Assay, a bias-controlled multiplex PCR. The paper's processing steps were these. The number of nucleated cells in each sample was estimated by amplification of reference gene primers within the assay. To quantify the absolute abundance of each unique TCRbeta CDR3 rearrangement, sequence reads were collapsed and filtered. For each sample, productive Simpson clonality was calculated by taking the square root of Simpson's diversity index across productive rearrangements. Imported from immuneACCESS, the table was reduced by TCRdb to in-frame sequences with V and J called. These copies leave out some clones; in studies compared against another copy, an unresolved V gene accounts for under half, and the cause of the remainder is not known. That table is the source of V, J and clone size, and D and trimming were worked out from the DNA. Counted in this sample were over 250,000 clones; approximately 89% of them appeared once. Over 2% of the sample goes to the ten largest clones.

This TCR came from a woman in her forties or fifties with acute or convalescent COVID-19. The rearrangement joined TRBV5-1 to TRBJ1-4; the D gene cannot be resolved reliably. Sequenced: peripheral blood. CDR3 loop: CASSLEGRNEKLFF. In nucleotides, the sequence is TGCGCCAGCAGCTTAGAAGGGAGGAATGAAAAACTGTTTTTT.